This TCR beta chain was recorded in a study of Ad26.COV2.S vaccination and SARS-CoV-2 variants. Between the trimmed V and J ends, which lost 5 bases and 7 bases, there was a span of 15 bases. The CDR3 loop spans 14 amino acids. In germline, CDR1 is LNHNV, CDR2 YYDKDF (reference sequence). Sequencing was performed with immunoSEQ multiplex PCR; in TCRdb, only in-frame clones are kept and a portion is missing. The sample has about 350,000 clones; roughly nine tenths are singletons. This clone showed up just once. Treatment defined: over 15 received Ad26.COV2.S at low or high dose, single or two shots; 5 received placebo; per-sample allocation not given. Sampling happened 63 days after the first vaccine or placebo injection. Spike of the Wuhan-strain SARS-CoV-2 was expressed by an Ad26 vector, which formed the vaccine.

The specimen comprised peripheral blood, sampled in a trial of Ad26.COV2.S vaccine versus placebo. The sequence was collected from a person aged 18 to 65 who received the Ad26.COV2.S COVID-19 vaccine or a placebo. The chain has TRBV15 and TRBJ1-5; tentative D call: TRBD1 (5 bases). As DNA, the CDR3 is TGTGCCACCAGCGGAGTGGGGGGGATCCAGCCCCAGCATTTT. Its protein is CATSGVGGIQPQHF.